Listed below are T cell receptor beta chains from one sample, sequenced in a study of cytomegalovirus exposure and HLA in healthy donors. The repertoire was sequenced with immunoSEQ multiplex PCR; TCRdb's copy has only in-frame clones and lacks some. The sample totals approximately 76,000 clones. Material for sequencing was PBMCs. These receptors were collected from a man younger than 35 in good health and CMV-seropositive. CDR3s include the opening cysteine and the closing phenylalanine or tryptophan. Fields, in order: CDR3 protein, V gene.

CDR3: CASSYSRARYEAFF; V: TRBV6-5
CDR3: CATLDRPYEQYF; V: TRBV6-1
CDR3: CAPPRASGSTDTQYF; V: TRBV27
CDR3: CASSRVVDRPYEQYF; V: TRBV4-1
CDR3: CASSLVAGTIGDEQFF; V: TRBV5-1
CDR3: CASSVQGDQPQHF; V: TRBV25-1
CDR3: CAWSEAGDYTF; V: TRBV30
CDR3: CASRAGGTPYEQYF; V: TRBV6-1
CDR3: CASSLSSGVRNTQYF; V: TRBV28
CDR3: CASRDSLDRGNTIYF; V: TRBV6-6
CDR3: CASSLSGQGNTEAFF; V: TRBV5-5
CDR3: CAWSVLGALGYTF; V: TRBV30
CDR3: CASSWTGANTEAFF; V: TRBV27
CDR3: CASSLGSYGYTF; V: TRBV28
CDR3: CASTKDQTGFHGYTF; V: TRBV28
CDR3: CSVGPGAGYTF; V: TRBV20-1
CDR3: CASSVESGPYGYTF; V: TRBV9
CDR3: CASSIPGQTNQPQHF; V: TRBV28
CDR3: CASSLWGTGGREQYF; V: TRBV5-1
CDR3: CAWTTGPTNEKLFF; V: TRBV30
CDR3: CASNPVTGGEQYF; V: TRBV27
CDR3: CASSGLSEEQYF; V: TRBV5-4
CDR3: CASSLEGRGETQYF; V: TRBV5-1